This passage covers 26 T cell receptor beta chains from one sample sequenced in a study of blood T cell repertoires in COVID-19. Profiling relied on immunoSEQ multiplex PCR, and the TCRdb table lists in-frame clones only, not all of them. Of about 180,000 clones listed, around 83% are singletons. The sample comprised peripheral blood. The receptors stem from a woman in her 70s with COVID-19, enrolled during active disease.

The chain is built from TRBV6-5 and TRBJ2-3; D gene uncertain. The ends were cut back, 4 bases at V and 5 bases at J, with 10 bases in the middle. Germline CDR1 MNHEY, CDR2 SVGAGI. There are 13 residues in the CDR3. CDR3 loop: CASSSRGRDTQYF. The CDR3 bases are TGTGCCAGCAGTTCCCGCGGTCGAGATACGCAGTATTTT.

V and J are TRBV19 and TRBJ1-4; weak D call: TRBD1 (6 bases). The CDR3 consists of 19 residues. Germline-derived CDR1 and CDR2 are LNHDA and SQIVND (reference sequence). Trimming took 7 bases from V and 3 from J, leaving 27 bases between them. CDR3 bases: TGTGCCAGTACTCTAGAGGGGGGGCCCTTCCTCATGCCTAATGAAAAACTGTTTTTT. Amino acids: CASTLEGGPFLMPNEKLFF.

This clone was counted once. The V call is TRBV6-6, the J call TRBJ2-6; 7 nucleotides line up with TRBD1. V shed 3 bases and J 4 bases; nucleotides not matched to a gene: 6. CDR1 and CDR2 from the germline V gene are MNHNY and SVGAGI (reference sequence). This CDR3 contains 16 residues. CDR3 region: CASSYEGAVGANVLTF. CDR3 in DNA: TGTGCCAGCAGTTATGAGGGGGCTGTGGGGGCCAACGTCCTGACTTTC.

This clone was detected a few times. V and J are TRBV6-5 and TRBJ1-2; D remains ambiguous. V shed 10 bases and J shed 6 bases, with 15 bases lying between them. This CDR3 contains 12 residues. CDR1 is MNHEY and CDR2 is SVGAGI in the germline V gene. The CDR3 here is CATRLGNNGYTF. CDR3 DNA: TGTGCCACTCGCCTAGGCAACAATGGCTACACCTTC.

The CDR3 protein is CASSRDRGFNSPLHF. The CDR3 coding sequence is TGTGCCAGCAGCAGGGACAGGGGGTTTAATTCACCCCTCCACTTT. The chain carries TRBV7-2 and TRBJ1-6, with 11 positions matching TRBD1. V gave up 5 bases and J gave up 6 bases; unmatched junction bases: 3. CDR1 SGHTA and CDR2 FQGNSA come from the germline V gene. The CDR3 is made up of 15 amino acids.

The V gene is TRBV29-1, the J gene TRBJ2-3, with 7 bases matching TRBD2. With V trimmed by 4 bases and J by 9 bases, 4 bases remained unmatched. The CDR3 runs 11 residues. The V gene's germline CDR1 is SQVTM and CDR2 ANQGSEA. The DNA of the CDR3 is TGCAGCGTTGGTGGGGGGGGGACGCAGTATTTT. Protein sequence: CSVGGGGTQYF.

The chain combines TRBV4-1 with TRBJ2-6; tentatively, D is TRBD1 (6 bases). The V gene lost 3 bases and the J gene lost 2 bases, with 8 bases spanning the gap. The CDR3 spans 15 residues. The germline CDR1 and CDR2 sequences are MGHRA and YSYEKL. Here the CDR3 DNA reads TGCGCCAGCAGCCACAGGGGCCCTGGGGCCAACGTCCTGACTTTC. Its translation is CASSHRGPGANVLTF.

V usage is TRBV28 and J usage is TRBJ2-7, with 8 bases fitting TRBD1. Germline CDR1 MDHEN, CDR2 SYDVKM. This CDR3 is 15 amino acids long. V was clipped by 2 bases and J by 4 bases; unmatched bases: 7. The CDR3 is CASSLPGTGRYEQYF. CDR3 in DNA: TGTGCCAGCAGTTTACCCGGGACAGGACGGTACGAGCAGTACTTC.

The chain has TRBV7-2 and TRBJ1-2; no definite D call. Germline CDR1 and CDR2: SGHTA and FQGNSA. This CDR3 has 16 amino acids. V lost 7 bases, J lost 2 bases, and 20 bases lay in between. The CDR3 coding sequence is TGTGCCAGCACCCTGGGAGAGGGCGGACTAAACTATGGCTACACCTTC. Protein: CASTLGEGGLNYGYTF.

The chain combines TRBV18 with TRBJ2-5; TRBD1 matches at 9 bases. Trimming cost V 6 bases and J 5 bases; bases outside gene matches: 7. The CDR3 contains 14 residues. Germline values: CDR1 KGHSH, CDR2 LQKENI. CDR3 region: CASSARTGAETQYF. The CDR3 DNA is TGTGCCAGCTCCGCCAGGACAGGGGCGGAGACCCAGTACTTC.

The chain is built from TRBV11-3 and TRBJ2-5, with 7 bases that match TRBD1. Trimming cost V 1 base and J 4 bases; bases outside gene matches: 12. Per germline, CDR1 SGHNT and CDR2 YENEEA. The CDR3 sequence is 17 residues long. CDR3 sequence reads: CASSLGRDSRGGETQYF. In DNA, the CDR3 is TGTGCCAGCAGCTTAGGACGGGACAGTAGAGGTGGAGAGACCCAGTACTTC.

The rearrangement uses TRBV2 and TRBJ2-2; perhaps TRBD1 as D (6 bases). This CDR3 spans 15 amino acids. Germline lookup yields CDR1 SNHLY and CDR2 FYNNEI. Trimming shortened V by 7 bases and J by 7 bases, and 19 bases separated the two germline ends. Written as DNA, the CDR3 is TGTGCCAGCACCCTGATACAGGGTTCCGGCGGGGAGCTGTTTTTT. This codes for CASTLIQGSGGELFF.

This sequence joins TRBV29-1 and TRBJ2-3, with TRBD2 matching over 8 bases. The junction had 9 bases not matched to a gene; V was cut back by 6 bases and J by 4 bases. The CDR3 runs 14 residues. Germline CDR1 reads SQVTM; CDR2 reads ANQGSEA. CDR3 sequence reads: CSVNSGESADTQYF. The CDR3 DNA reads TGCAGCGTAAATAGCGGGGAGTCCGCAGATACGCAGTATTTT.

In its sample, this clone was seen once. The chain links TRBV6-5 to TRBJ1-6; TRBD1 matches 9 bases. Trimming cost V 8 bases and J 7 bases; bases outside gene matches: 6. Germline CDR1 reads MNHEY; CDR2 reads SVGAGI. The CDR3 is 14 residues long. DNA for the CDR3: TGTGCCAGCGCCAGACAGGGGGGAAATTCACCCCTCCACTTT. This codes for CASARQGGNSPLHF.

This clone was detected once. The chain carries TRBV3-1 (or the pseudogene TRBV3-2) and TRBJ2-7, with TRBD2 matching 13 bases. The trim removed 5 bases at V and 6 bases at J, leaving 10 bases unmatched. This CDR3 has 16 residues. The V gene's germline CDR1 is LGHDT and CDR2 YNNKEL (reference sequence). The CDR3 nucleotides read TGTGCCAGCAGCAAAACCGGGACTAGCGGGACTGGCGAGCAGTACTTC. Translating gives CASSKTGTSGTGEQYF.

This clone was recorded once. The chain is built from TRBV12-3 or TRBV12-4 and TRBJ2-5; unclear D gene. The CDR3 extends over 12 amino acids. V was clipped by 6 bases and J by 5 bases, with 10 bases between them. The CDR3, as DNA: TGTGCCAGCAGACCCAACGCGGAGACCCAGTACTTC. This sequence encodes CASRPNAETQYF.

The rearrangement uses TRBV5-1 and TRBJ2-7, with no clear D. Germline V gene lookup returns CDR1 SGHRS and CDR2 YFSETQ. The CDR3 is 14 residues long. With 0 bases removed from V and 0 bases from J, the gap between germline ends came to 7 bases. The DNA for the CDR3 is TGCGCCAGCAGCTTGGCGGCAGGCTCCTACGAGCAGTACTTC. Translating gives CASSLAAGSYEQYF.

The genes are TRBV5-1 and TRBJ2-1; the match to TRBD2 covers 8 bases. Germline trimming cut 0 bases from V and 10 bases from J; bases unmatched to any gene: 12. The germline V gene encodes CDR1 SGHRS and CDR2 YFSETQ. The CDR3 loop spans 16 amino acids. The CDR3: CASSLVGTGGPKEQFF. CDR3 nucleotides: TGCGCCAGCAGCTTGGTAGGAACGGGAGGGCCTAAGGAGCAGTTCTTC.

This chain links TRBV3-1 (or the pseudogene TRBV3-2) with TRBJ2-1; 10 bases map to TRBD2. CDR3 length: 16 residues. Per the germline V gene, CDR1 is LGHDT and CDR2 is YNNKEL (reference sequence). V gave up 5 bases and J gave up 6 bases; unmatched junction bases: 10. This CDR3 reads CASSVGAGGPGNEQFF. CDR3 sequence (DNA): TGTGCCAGCAGCGTTGGAGCGGGAGGGCCCGGCAATGAGCAGTTCTTC.

V usage is TRBV3-1 (or the pseudogene TRBV3-2) and J usage is TRBJ1-1; 7 positions match TRBD1. Per germline, CDR1 LGHDT and CDR2 YNNKEL (reference sequence). Trimming at V came to 4 bases and at J to 0 bases, leaving 5 bases not matched to a gene. CDR3 length: 15 residues. CDR3 sequence: CASSREQGMNTEAFF. CDR3 DNA: TGTGCCAGCAGCCGAGAACAGGGGATGAACACTGAAGCTTTCTTT.

This sequence joins TRBV6-5 and TRBJ2-7; weak D call: TRBD2 (6 bases). The CDR3 loop spans 15 amino acids. Deletions cut 8 bases from V and 1 base from J, with 18 bases between. Per the germline V gene, CDR1 is MNHEY and CDR2 is SVGAGI. The CDR3 protein is CASQRGRDSSYEQYF. CDR3 DNA sequence: TGTGCCAGCCAACGAGGACGGGACTCGTCCTACGAGCAGTACTTC.

V usage is TRBV5-1 and J usage is TRBJ2-1, with D tentatively TRBD2 (5 bases). Germline CDR1 is SGHRS and CDR2 is YFSETQ. Trimming took off 0 bases at V and 2 bases at J, with 9 bases between the two ends. The CDR3 consists of 15 residues. The CDR3 reads CASSLVAEAYNEQFF. CDR3 nucleotide sequence: TGCGCCAGCAGCTTGGTGGCGGAGGCCTACAATGAGCAGTTCTTC.

The chain recombines TRBV19 with TRBJ2-1; 10 bases align to TRBD2. V dropped 3 bases and J dropped 5; count of bases not matched to a gene: 10. Germline CDR1 is LNHDA and CDR2 is SQIVND (reference sequence). There are 17 residues in the CDR3. CDR3 amino acids: CASSIAASGRVHNEQFF. Here the CDR3 DNA reads TGTGCCAGTAGTATTGCGGCGAGCGGGAGGGTTCACAATGAGCAGTTCTTC. Supplemented by reference TRBV19 and TRBJ2-1, the full variable domain reads DGGITQSPKYLFRKEGQNVTLSCEQNLNHDAMYWYRQDPGQGLRLIYYSQIVNDFQKGDIAEGYSVSREKKESFPLTVTSAQKNPTAFYLCASSIAASGRVHNEQFFGPGTRLTVL.

This chain links TRBV27 with TRBJ1-2; 7 bases line up with TRBD1. The CDR3 runs 16 residues. V dropped 4 bases and J dropped 4; count of bases not matched to a gene: 12. Looked up from germline, CDR1 is MNHEY and CDR2 is SMNVEV (reference sequence). This CDR3 is CASSSGTATFGYGYTF. CDR3 DNA: TGTGCCAGCAGTTCGGGGACAGCGACCTTCGGCTATGGCTACACCTTC.

The rearrangement links TRBV7-2 to TRBJ1-1; 10 bases fit TRBD1. Germline CDR1 is SGHTA and CDR2 is FQGNSA. V was clipped by 3 bases and J by 7 bases; unmatched bases: 5. The CDR3 is 14 residues long. As DNA, the CDR3 is TGTGCCAGCAGCTTTGACAGGGGGCCCCGTGAAGCTTTCTTT. Translation: CASSFDRGPREAFF.

This clone showed up just a few times. This chain connects TRBV19 to TRBJ2-1; perhaps TRBD1 as D (6 bases). This CDR3 contains 14 residues. Trimming stripped 4 bases from V and 6 bases from J, with 13 bases between. Germline V CDR1 and CDR2: LNHDA, SQIVND (reference sequence). CDR3 bases: TGTGCCAGTAGTACCTACAGGGAAAGCAATGAGCAGTTCTTC. Translating it yields CASSTYRESNEQFF.